This T cell receptor beta chain was found in a study of cytomegalovirus exposure and HLA in healthy donors. Findings and limits, study-wide: Presence/absence comparisons presumed near-even sequencing depth among donors. Indistinguishable V segments, including TRBV6-2 and TRBV6-3, were excluded.

V gave up 3 bases and J gave up 0 bases; unmatched junction bases: 4. In germline, CDR1 is SGHDT, CDR2 YYEEEE. The CDR3 extends over 16 amino acids. To note about this clone: Its cognate antigen is unknown.

The study ran its PCR with 60 Vbeta and 13 Jbeta primers. Using immunoSEQ multiplex PCR, the repertoire was profiled, and TCRdb retains in-frame clones only, with some absent. The table includes about 95,000 clones, 65% to 90% detected once. Material for sequencing was PBMCs. V and J are TRBV5-6 and TRBJ1-5, with TRBD1 matching 9 bases. This receptor was taken from a woman in her seventies in good health and CMV-seropositive. In DNA, the CDR3 is TGTGCCAGCAGCTCCACAGGGGGCACTAGCAATCAGCCCCAGCATTTT. This translates into CASSSTGGTSNQPQHF.